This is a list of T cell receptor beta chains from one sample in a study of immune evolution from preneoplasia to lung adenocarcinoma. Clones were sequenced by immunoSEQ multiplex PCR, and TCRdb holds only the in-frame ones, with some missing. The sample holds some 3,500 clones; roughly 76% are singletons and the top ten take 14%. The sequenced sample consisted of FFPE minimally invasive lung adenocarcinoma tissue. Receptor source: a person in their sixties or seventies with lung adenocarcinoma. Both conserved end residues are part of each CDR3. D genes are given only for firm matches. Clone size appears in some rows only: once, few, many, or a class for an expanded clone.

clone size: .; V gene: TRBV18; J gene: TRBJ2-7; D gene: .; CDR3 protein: CASSPMKGARGYEQYF; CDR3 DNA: TGTGCCAGCTCACCAATGAAGGGGGCGCGGGGATACGAGCAGTACTTC
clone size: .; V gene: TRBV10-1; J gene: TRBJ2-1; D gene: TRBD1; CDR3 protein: CASSATGTGGWNEQFF; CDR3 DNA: TGCGCCAGCAGTGCTACTGGGACAGGGGGATGGAATGAGCAGTTCTTC
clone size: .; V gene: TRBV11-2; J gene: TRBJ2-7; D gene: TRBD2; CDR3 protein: CASSLGSSGSTYEQYF; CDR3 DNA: TGTGCCAGCAGCTTAGGGTCTAGCGGATCTACCTACGAGCAGTACTTC
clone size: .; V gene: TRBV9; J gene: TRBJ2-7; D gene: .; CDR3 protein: CASSATDNPSYEQYF; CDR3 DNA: TGTGCCAGCAGCGCGACAGATAACCCCTCCTACGAGCAGTACTTC
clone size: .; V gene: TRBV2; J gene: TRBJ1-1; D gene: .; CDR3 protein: CASSEALGTEAFF; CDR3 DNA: TGTGCCAGCAGTGAAGCGCTGGGTACTGAAGCTTTCTTT
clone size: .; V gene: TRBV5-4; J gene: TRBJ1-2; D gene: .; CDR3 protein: CASRTQPDYGYTF; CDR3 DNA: TGTGCCAGCAGAACTCAGCCGGACTATGGCTACACCTTC
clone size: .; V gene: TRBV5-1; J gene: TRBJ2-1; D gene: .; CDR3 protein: CASSGREYKAAEQFF; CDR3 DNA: TGCGCCAGCAGCGGCCGGGAATATAAGGCGGCTGAGCAGTTCTTC
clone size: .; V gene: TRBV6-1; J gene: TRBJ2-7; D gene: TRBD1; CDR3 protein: CASTLEAGGYEQYF; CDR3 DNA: TGTGCCAGCACCCTCGAGGCAGGGGGCTACGAGCAGTACTTC
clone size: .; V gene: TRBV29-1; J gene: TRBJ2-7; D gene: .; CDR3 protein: CNAIPYEQYF; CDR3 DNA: TGCAACGCGATTCCCTACGAGCAGTACTTC
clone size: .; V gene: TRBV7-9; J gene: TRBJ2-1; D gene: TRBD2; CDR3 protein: CASSLGLAGGRTNYNEQFF; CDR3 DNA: TGTGCCAGCAGCCTAGGACTAGCGGGAGGCCGCACCAATTACAATGAGCAGTTCTTC
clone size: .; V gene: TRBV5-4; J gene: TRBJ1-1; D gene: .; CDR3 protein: CAISAGHRRAEAFF; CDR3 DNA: TGTGCCATCAGCGCGGGACACCGGAGGGCTGAAGCTTTCTTT
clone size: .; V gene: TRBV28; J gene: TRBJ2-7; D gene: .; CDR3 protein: CASNIDSSYEQYF; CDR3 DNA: TGTGCCAGCAATATCGACAGCTCCTACGAGCAGTACTTC
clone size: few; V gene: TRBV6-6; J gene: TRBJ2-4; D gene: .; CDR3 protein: CASSYSDGNIQYF; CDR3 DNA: TGTGCCAGCAGTTACTCAGATGGAAACATTCAGTACTTC
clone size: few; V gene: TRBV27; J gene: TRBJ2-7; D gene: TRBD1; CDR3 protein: CASSPGDRGREQYF; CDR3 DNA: TGTGCCAGCAGTCCCGGGGACAGGGGACGCGAGCAGTACTTC
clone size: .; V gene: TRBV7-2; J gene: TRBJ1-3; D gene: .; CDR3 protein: CASSSRILADTIYF; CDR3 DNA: TGTGCCAGCAGCTCCCGGATCCTGGCGGACACCATATATTTT
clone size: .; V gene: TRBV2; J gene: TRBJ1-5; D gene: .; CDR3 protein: CASSAGENNQPQHF; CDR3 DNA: TGTGCCAGCAGTGCCGGGGAGAACAATCAGCCCCAGCATTTT
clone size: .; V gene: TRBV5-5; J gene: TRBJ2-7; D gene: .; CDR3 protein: CASSVGVGPSYEQYF; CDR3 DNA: TGTGCCAGCAGCGTGGGGGTGGGACCGTCCTACGAGCAATACTTC
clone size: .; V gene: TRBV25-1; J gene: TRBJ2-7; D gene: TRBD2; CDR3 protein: CASSLTSGSGEQYF; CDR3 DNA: TGTGCCAGCAGCTTGACTAGCGGGAGTGGCGAGCAGTACTTC
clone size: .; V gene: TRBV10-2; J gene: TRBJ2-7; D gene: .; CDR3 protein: CASGTAGTYEQYF; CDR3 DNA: TGCGCCAGCGGGACTGCTGGTACCTACGAGCAGTACTTC
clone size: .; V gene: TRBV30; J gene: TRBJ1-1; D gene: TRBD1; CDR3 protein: CAWSGTGRMNTEAFF; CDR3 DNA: TGTGCCTGGAGCGGGACAGGGCGAATGAACACTGAAGCTTTCTTT
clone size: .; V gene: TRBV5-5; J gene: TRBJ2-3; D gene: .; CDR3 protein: CASSQGGGGDTQYF; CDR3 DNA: TGTGCCAGCAGCCAGGGGGGGGGAGGAGATACGCAGTATTTT
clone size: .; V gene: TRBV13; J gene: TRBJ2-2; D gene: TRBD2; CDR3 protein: CASSSVVGAGVGTGELFF; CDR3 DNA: TGTGCCAGCAGCTCCGTCGTAGGGGCGGGAGTCGGCACCGGGGAGCTGTTTTTT
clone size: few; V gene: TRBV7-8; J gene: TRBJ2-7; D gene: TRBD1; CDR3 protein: CASSLVRTGSYEQYF; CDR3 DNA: TGTGCCAGCAGCTTAGTCCGGACAGGGTCTTACGAGCAGTACTTC
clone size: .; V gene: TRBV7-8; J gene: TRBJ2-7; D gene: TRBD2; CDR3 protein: CASSLVSSGTPHEQYF; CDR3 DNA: TGTGCCAGCAGCTTAGTGAGCAGCGGGACTCCCCACGAGCAGTACTTC
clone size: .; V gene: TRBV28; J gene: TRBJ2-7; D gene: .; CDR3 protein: CASRKQGVEQYF; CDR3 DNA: TGTGCCAGCAGGAAGCAGGGTGTCGAGCAGTACTTC
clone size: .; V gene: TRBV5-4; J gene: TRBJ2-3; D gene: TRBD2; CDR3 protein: CASSAGLAGATGGGTDTQYF; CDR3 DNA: TGTGCCAGCAGCGCCGGACTAGCGGGTGCCACCGGGGGGGGCACAGATACGCAGTATTTT
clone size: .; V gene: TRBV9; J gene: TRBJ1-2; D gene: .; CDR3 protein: CASSVEGVGGYTF; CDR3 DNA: TGTGCCAGCAGCGTAGAGGGGGTGGGTGGCTACACCTTC
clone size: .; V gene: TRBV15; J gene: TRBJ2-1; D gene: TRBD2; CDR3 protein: CATSRLGGTKAYNEQFF; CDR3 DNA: TGTGCCACCAGCAGATTGGGGGGGACTAAGGCCTACAATGAGCAGTTCTTC
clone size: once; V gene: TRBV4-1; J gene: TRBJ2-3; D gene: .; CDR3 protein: CASSPSRRDTQYF; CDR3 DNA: TGCGCCAGCAGCCCCTCCCGGCGGGATACGCAGTATTTT
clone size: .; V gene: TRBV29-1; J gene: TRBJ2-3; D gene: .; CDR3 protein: CSVVHTDTQYF; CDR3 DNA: TGCAGCGTTGTTCACACAGATACGCAGTATTTT
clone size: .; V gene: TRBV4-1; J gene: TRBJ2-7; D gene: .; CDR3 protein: CASSQDPGSSYEQYF; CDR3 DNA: TGCGCCAGCAGCCAAGACCCGGGAAGCTCCTACGAGCAGTACTTC
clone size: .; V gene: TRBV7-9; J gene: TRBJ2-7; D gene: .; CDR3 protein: CASSLGWWGSSYEQYF; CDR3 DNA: TGTGCCAGCAGCTTAGGTTGGTGGGGGAGCTCCTACGAGCAGTACTTC
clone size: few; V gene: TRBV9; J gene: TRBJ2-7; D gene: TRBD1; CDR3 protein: CASSQGTGGGEQYF; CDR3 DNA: TGTGCCAGCAGCCAAGGGACAGGGGGTGGCGAGCAGTACTTC
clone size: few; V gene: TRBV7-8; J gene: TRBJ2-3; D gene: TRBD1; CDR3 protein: CASSLLPGQGATDTQYF; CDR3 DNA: TGTGCCAGCAGCTTATTACCGGGACAGGGGGCGACAGATACGCAGTATTTT
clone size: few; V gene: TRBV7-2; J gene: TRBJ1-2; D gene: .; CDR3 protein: CASSLPGGINYGYTF; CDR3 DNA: TGTGCCAGCAGCTTACCAGGAGGGATTAACTATGGCTACACCTTC
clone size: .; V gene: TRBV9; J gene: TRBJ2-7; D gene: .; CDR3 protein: CASSAQDSYEQYF; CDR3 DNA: TGTGCCAGCAGCGCCCAGGACTCCTACGAGCAGTACTTC
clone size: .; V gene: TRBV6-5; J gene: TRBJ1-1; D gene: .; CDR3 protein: CATQTVFGAEAFF; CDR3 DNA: TGTGCCACTCAGACAGTTTTTGGCGCTGAAGCTTTCTTT
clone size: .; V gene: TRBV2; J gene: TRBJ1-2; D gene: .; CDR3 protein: CASSEPGWGTF; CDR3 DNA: TGTGCCAGCAGTGAACCCGGCTGGGGCACCTTC
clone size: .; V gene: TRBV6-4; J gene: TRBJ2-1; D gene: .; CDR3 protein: CASSGDAGYEQFF; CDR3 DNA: TGTGCCAGCAGTGGGGACGCGGGCTATGAGCAGTTCTTC
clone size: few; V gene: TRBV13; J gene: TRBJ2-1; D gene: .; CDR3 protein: CASSLGAGNEQFF; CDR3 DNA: TGTGCCAGCAGCCTAGGCGCGGGTAATGAGCAGTTCTTC
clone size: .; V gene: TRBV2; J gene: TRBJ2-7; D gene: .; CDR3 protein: CASSYFGMDPSYEQYF; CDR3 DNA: TGTGCCAGCAGTTACTTTGGGATGGATCCCTCCTACGAGCAGTACTTC
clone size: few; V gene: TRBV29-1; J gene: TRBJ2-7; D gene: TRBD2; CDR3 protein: CSVGIGRYEQYF; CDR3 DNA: TGCAGCGTTGGTATCGGGAGGTACGAGCAGTACTTC
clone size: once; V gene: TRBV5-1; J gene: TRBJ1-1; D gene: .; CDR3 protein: CASSLGIYNTEAFF; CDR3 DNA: TGCGCCAGCAGCTTGGGAATATACAACACTGAAGCTTTCTTT
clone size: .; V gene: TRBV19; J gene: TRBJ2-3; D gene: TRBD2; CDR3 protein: CASDAGSGTSGSDTQYF; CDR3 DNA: TGTGCCAGTGATGCGGGGTCGGGGACTAGCGGGAGCGATACGCAGTATTTT
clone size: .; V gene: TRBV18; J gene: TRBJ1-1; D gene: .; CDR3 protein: CASSPLGSNTEAFF; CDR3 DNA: TGTGCCAGCTCACCACTAGGGTCGAACACTGAAGCTTTCTTT
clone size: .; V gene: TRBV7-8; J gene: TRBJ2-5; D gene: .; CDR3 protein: CASSQRRSQETQYF; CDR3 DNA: TGTGCCAGCAGCCAGCGTCGAAGCCAAGAGACCCAGTACTTC
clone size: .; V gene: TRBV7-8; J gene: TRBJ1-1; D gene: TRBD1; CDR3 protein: CASSSDRVKTEAFF; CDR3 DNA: TGTGCCAGCAGCTCGGACAGGGTCAAAACTGAAGCTTTCTTT
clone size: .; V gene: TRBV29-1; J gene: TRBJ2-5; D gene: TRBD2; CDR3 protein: CSVDPGRETQYF; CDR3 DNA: TGCAGCGTTGACCCCGGGAGGGAGACCCAGTACTTC
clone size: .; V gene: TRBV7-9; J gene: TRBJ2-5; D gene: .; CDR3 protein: CASRRDSDETQYF; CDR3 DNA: TGTGCCAGCAGACGGGACTCCGATGAGACCCAGTACTTC
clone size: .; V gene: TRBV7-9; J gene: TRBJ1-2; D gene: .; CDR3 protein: CASSSSGAHYGYTF; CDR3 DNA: TGTGCCAGCAGCTCCTCAGGGGCACACTATGGCTACACCTTC
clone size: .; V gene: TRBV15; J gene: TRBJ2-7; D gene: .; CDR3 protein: CATSRDRAVTYEQYF; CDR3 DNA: TGTGCCACCAGCAGAGATCGAGCGGTCACCTACGAGCAGTACTTC
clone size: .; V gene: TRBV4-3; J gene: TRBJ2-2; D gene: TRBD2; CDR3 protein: CASSQEGGKTGELFF; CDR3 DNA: TGCGCCAGCAGCCAAGAGGGAGGGAAGACCGGGGAGCTGTTTTTT
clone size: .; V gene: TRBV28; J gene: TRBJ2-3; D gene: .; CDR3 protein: CASRRQGGDTQYF; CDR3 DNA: TGTGCCAGCAGACGGCAGGGAGGAGATACGCAGTATTTT
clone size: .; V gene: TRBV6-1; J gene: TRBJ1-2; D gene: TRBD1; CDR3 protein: CASSETGTGANYGYTF; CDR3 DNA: TGTGCCAGCAGTGAAACCGGGACAGGGGCTAACTATGGCTACACCTTC